The 17 T cell receptor beta chains in this list originate from one sample, sequenced in a study of shared clonotypes between healthy human individuals. TCRdb's table, derived via immunoSEQ multiplex PCR, lists solely in-frame clones and lacks some. The sample has approximately 2.3 million clones; 93% are singletons. Material for sequencing was naive CD4+ T cells from PBMCs. Subset here: CD45RA+ positively selected. These receptors were obtained from a man between 18 and 29 years old in good health. Some clones in this sample may be carry-over from other donors' samples.

With respect to this clone: Other DNA sequences of this sample code for an identical CDR3. The chain combines TRBV5-1 with TRBJ1-1, with D perhaps matching TRBD1 (5 bases). Germline assignment: CDR1 SGHRS and CDR2 YFSETQ. Trimming took 0 bases from V and 1 from J, leaving 7 bases between them. The CDR3 covers 14 residues. This CDR3 reads CASSLDRTNTEAFF. CDR3 bases: TGCGCCAGCAGCTTGGACAGGACGAACACTGAAGCTTTCTTT.

The chain carries TRBV4-1 and TRBJ2-7, with TRBD2 identical over 7 bases. V trimming: 4 bases; J trimming: 0 bases; junction bases outside the gene matches: 6. Looked up from germline, CDR1 is MGHRA and CDR2 is YSYEKL. The CDR3 has 15 residues. The CDR3 spells CASSLDRDYSYEQYF. In DNA form, the CDR3 reads TGCGCCAGCAGCCTTGACCGGGACTACTCCTACGAGCAGTACTTC.

The chain carries TRBV5-1 and TRBJ1-1, with TRBD1 matching 10 bases. CDR1 and CDR2 (germline): SGHRS, YFSETQ. This CDR3 has 15 residues. The V segment lost 0 bases and the J segment 4 bases; nucleotides outside the gene matches: 3. CDR3 coding DNA: TGCGCCAGCAGCTTGGGACAGGGGGCTACCACTGAAGCTTTCTTT. Translation gives CASSLGQGATTEAFF.

The chain links TRBV10-1 to TRBJ2-7; TRBD1 might be the D (6 bases). Germline V gene sequence: CDR1 WNHNN, CDR2 SYGVQD (reference sequence). The CDR3 sequence is 13 residues long. V was shortened by 5 bases and J by 4 bases, with 12 bases between the two germline ends. CDR3 in DNA: TGCGCCAGCAGTAACGGGACAAAGTACGAGCAGTACTTC. Amino acids: CASSNGTKYEQYF.

V gene TRBV5-1 combines with J gene TRBJ1-1; D is possibly TRBD1 (6 bases). The V gene's germline CDR1 is SGHRS and CDR2 YFSETQ. V was trimmed by 1 base and J by 3 bases, leaving 10 bases between them. The CDR3 has 14 residues. CDR3 coding DNA: TGCGCCAGCAGCTTGTTGGACAGTTACACTGAAGCTTTCTTT. This encodes CASSLLDSYTEAFF.

The DNA for the CDR3 is TGCGCCAGCAGCCAAGCCGGGACTAGCGGTTACAATGAGCAGTTCTTC. Protein sequence: CASSQAGTSGYNEQFF. The gene calls are TRBV4-1 and TRBJ2-1; 11 bases match TRBD2. The CDR3 has 16 amino acids. Germline trimming cut 1 base from V and 4 bases from J; bases unmatched to any gene: 3. From germline, CDR1 is MGHRA and CDR2 YSYEKL.

This chain joins TRBV10-3 and TRBJ2-1; the D is unclear. Trimming took 3 bases from V and 1 from J, leaving 7 bases between them. Germline loops: CDR1 ENHRY, CDR2 SYGVKD. The CDR3 is 14 residues long. CDR3 sequence reads: CAISETESYNEQFF. The CDR3 DNA reads as TGTGCCATCAGTGAAACAGAGTCCTACAATGAGCAGTTCTTC.

As concerns this clone: Distinct nucleotide sequences in the sample also encode this CDR3. The V and J genes are TRBV19 and TRBJ2-1, with D unresolved. The germline V gene encodes CDR1 LNHDA and CDR2 SQIVND (reference sequence). With 0 bases removed from V and 4 bases from J, the gap between germline ends came to 7 bases. CDR3 length equals 14 residues. The CDR3 protein is CASSIDPRYNEQFF. CDR3 nucleotides: TGTGCCAGTAGTATAGATCCCAGATACAATGAGCAGTTCTTC.

The gene calls are TRBV5-1 and TRBJ2-1, with 14 nucleotides matching TRBD2. After removal of 4 bases from V and 12 bases from J, the junction contained 9 bases not matched to a gene. This CDR3 has 15 residues. The germline V gene has CDR1 SGHRS and CDR2 YFSETQ. The DNA of the CDR3 is TGCGCCAGCAGCACCGGACTAGCGGGAGGCGATAGGCAGTTCTTC. Protein product: CASSTGLAGGDRQFF.

The table lists this clone with a count of one. The rearrangement uses TRBV7-9 and TRBJ2-7; TRBD1 aligns across 11 bases. CDR3 length: 15 residues. Looked up from germline, CDR1 is SEHNR and CDR2 is FQNEAQ (reference sequence). V lost 3 bases to trimming and J lost 1 base; unmatched junction nucleotides: 2. This chain's CDR3 is CASSFGTGGSYEQYF. CDR3 bases: TGTGCCAGCAGCTTCGGGACAGGGGGGTCCTACGAGCAGTACTTC.

This chain joins TRBV6-5 and TRBJ2-6; a weak D match, TRBD1 (6 bases). With 3 bases removed from V and 2 bases from J, the gap between germline ends came to 11 bases. Germline V CDR1 and CDR2: MNHEY, SVGAGI. The CDR3 has 16 residues. DNA of the CDR3: TGTGCCAGCAGTTATACAGGGATGGCTGGGGCCAACGTCCTGACTTTC. This translates into CASSYTGMAGANVLTF.

The CDR3 DNA reads TGTGCCAGCAGTCACTCCGGACACGCAACTAATGAAAAACTGTTTTTT. Its translation is CASSHSGHATNEKLFF. The chain links TRBV25-1 to TRBJ1-4, with D maybe TRBD1 (5 bases). The V end lost 5 bases, the J end lost 0 bases, and 13 bases lay between the germline ends. The CDR3 has 16 residues. CDR1 and CDR2 (germline): MGHDK, SYGVNS.

This sequence joins TRBV5-1 and TRBJ1-1; 8 positions agree with TRBD1. Losses at the gene ends were 4 bases for V and 7 bases for J; bases not matched to a gene: 6. The CDR3 contains 13 residues. The V gene's germline CDR1 is SGHRS and CDR2 YFSETQ. Here the CDR3 DNA reads TGCGCCAGCAGCGCCGGACAGGGCCTTGAAGCTTTCTTT. It translates to CASSAGQGLEAFF. Supplemented by reference TRBV5-1 and TRBJ1-1, the full variable domain reads KAGVTQTPRYLIKTRGQQVTLSCSPISGHRSVSWYQQTPGQGLQFLFEYFSETQRNKGNFPGRFSGRQFSNSRSEMNVSTLELGDSALYLCASSAGQGLEAFFGQGTRLTVV.

CDR3 residues: CATKTPGAFF. The CDR3 bases are TGTGCCACCAAAACCCCTGGGGCTTTCTTT. This rearrangement joins TRBV5-8 to TRBJ1-1; no clear D gene. The CDR3 contains 10 residues. V was shortened by 9 bases and J by 11 bases, with 14 bases between the two germline ends. Germline lookup yields CDR1 SGHTS and CDR2 YDEGEE.

The sample holds one count of this clone. The rearrangement links TRBV2 to TRBJ1-5, with TRBD1 as a possible D gene (5 bases). Trimming took 5 bases from V and 7 from J, leaving 12 bases between them. The CDR3 covers 13 residues. Per germline, CDR1 SNHLY and CDR2 FYNNEI. The CDR3 here is CASSWGSAQPQHF. For the CDR3, the DNA is TGTGCCAGCAGTTGGGGGTCCGCGCAGCCCCAGCATTTT.

The V gene is TRBV4-3, the J gene TRBJ1-2; D is uncertain. CDR1 is LGHNA and CDR2 is YSLEER in the germline V gene. The CDR3 spans 14 residues. Trimming cost V 0 bases and J 4 bases, with 9 bases left between them. DNA of the CDR3: TGCGCCAGCAGCCAAGATTTGTCCACCTATGGCTACACCTTC. This translates into CASSQDLSTYGYTF.

The chain has TRBV5-1 and TRBJ2-7; TRBD1 aligns across 11 bases. V lost 4 bases, J lost 6 bases, and 18 bases stayed unmatched. Germline V gives CDR1 SGHRS, CDR2 YFSETQ. The CDR3 length is 18 residues. This chain's CDR3 is CASSERPGQGGPIREQYF. For the CDR3, the DNA is TGCGCCAGCAGCGAAAGACCGGGACAGGGGGGTCCCATCCGCGAGCAGTACTTC.